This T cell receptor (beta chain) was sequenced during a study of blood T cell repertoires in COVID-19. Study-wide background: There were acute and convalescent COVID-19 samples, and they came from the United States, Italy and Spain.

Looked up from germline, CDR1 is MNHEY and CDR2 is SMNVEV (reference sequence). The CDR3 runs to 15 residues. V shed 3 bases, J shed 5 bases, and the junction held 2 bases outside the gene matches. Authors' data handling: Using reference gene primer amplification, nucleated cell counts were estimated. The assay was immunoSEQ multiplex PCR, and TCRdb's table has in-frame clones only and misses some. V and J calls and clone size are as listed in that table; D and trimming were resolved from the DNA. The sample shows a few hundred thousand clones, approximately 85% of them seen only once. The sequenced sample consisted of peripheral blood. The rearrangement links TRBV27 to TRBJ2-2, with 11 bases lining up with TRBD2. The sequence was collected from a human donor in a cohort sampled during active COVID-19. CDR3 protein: CASSFSGRATGELFF. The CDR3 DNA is TGTGCCAGCAGTTTTAGCGGGAGGGCTACCGGGGAGCTGTTTTTT.